The 12 T cell receptor beta chains listed next were all sequenced from one sample in a study of blood T cell repertoires in COVID-19. The repertoire was sequenced with immunoSEQ multiplex PCR; TCRdb's copy has only in-frame clones and lacks some. The profile covers 100,000 to 150,000 clones, with about 70% appearing a single time and over 4.5% taken by the ten largest. Sample: peripheral blood. The receptors originated from a man aged 55 to 69 with acute or convalescent COVID-19.

This clone was detected ten times or more. This chain links TRBV5-8 with TRBJ2-2; TRBD1 aligns across 9 bases. The V segment lost 6 bases and the J segment 8 bases; nucleotides outside the gene matches: 8. Germline CDR1 is SGHTS and CDR2 is YDEGEE. The CDR3 has 14 amino acids. The CDR3 region is CASTPDRGRGELFF. CDR3 bases: TGTGCCAGCACCCCAGACAGGGGGAGAGGGGAGCTGTTTTTT.

The rearrangement links TRBV24-1 to TRBJ2-3, with 7 bases fitting TRBD1. With V trimmed by 1 base and J by 2 bases, 8 bases remained unmatched. The CDR3 extends over 17 amino acids. Germline values: CDR1 KGHDR, CDR2 SFDVKD. The CDR3 sequence is CATSDFRDRHFTDTQYF. Written as DNA, the CDR3 is TGTGCCACCAGTGATTTCCGGGACAGACATTTCACAGATACGCAGTATTTT.

The gene calls are TRBV6-5 and TRBJ2-1, with 7 bases lining up with TRBD2. CDR1 is MNHEY, CDR2 SVGAGI, per germline. The CDR3 spans 15 residues. V shed 0 bases, J shed 9 bases, and the junction held 8 bases outside the gene matches. The CDR3 DNA reads TGTGCCAGCAGTTACTCGGCGGGAGTTAGTAGTGAGCAGTTCTTC. As protein: CASSYSAGVSSEQFF.

This chain connects TRBV5-1 to TRBJ2-1, with a weak D call TRBD2 (6 bases). V lost 0 bases and J lost 6, with 13 bases in between. Looked up from germline, CDR1 is SGHRS and CDR2 is YFSETQ. This CDR3 is built from 15 residues. The chain's CDR3 is CASSLGEGGANEQFF. The CDR3 bases are TGCGCCAGCAGCTTGGGAGAGGGCGGGGCCAATGAGCAGTTCTTC.

This clone was counted between two and nine times. The V and J genes are TRBV6-4 and TRBJ2-1, with 14 bases lining up with TRBD2. This CDR3 is 18 amino acids long. CDR1 is MRHNA, CDR2 SNTAGT, per germline. The ends lost 3 bases at V and 4 bases at J; junction bases unmatched: 8. The CDR3: CASSERLAGGPRYNEQFF. As DNA, the CDR3 is TGTGCCAGCAGTGAGCGACTAGCGGGGGGGCCGCGGTACAATGAGCAGTTCTTC.

This clone was picked up one time. The V and J genes are TRBV11-3 and TRBJ2-1; TRBD1 agrees at 7 bases. Germline trimming cut 1 base from V and 2 bases from J; bases unmatched to any gene: 8. Germline CDR1 reads SGHNT; CDR2 reads YENEEA. This CDR3 is built from 17 residues. CDR3 DNA sequence: TGTGCCAGCAGCTTAGCTTTCTCGGGACAGCCCTACAATGAGCAGTTCTTC. Translating gives CASSLAFSGQPYNEQFF.

The V and J genes are TRBV24-1 and TRBJ2-1, with 9 bases fitting TRBD1. Per germline, CDR1 KGHDR and CDR2 SFDVKD. Trimming cost V 4 bases and J 0 bases; bases outside gene matches: 3. There are 16 residues in the CDR3. The CDR3 DNA follows: TGTGCCACCAGTGAGCTGACAGGGGGCTCCTACAATGAGCAGTTCTTC. It codes for CATSELTGGSYNEQFF.

The gene calls are TRBV7-9 and TRBJ2-7, with D possibly being TRBD1 (6 bases). Trimming left V 6 bases short and J 2 bases short, with 17 bases between. The CDR3 is 15 amino acids. CDR1 SEHNR and CDR2 FQNEAQ come from the germline V gene (reference sequence). In DNA, the CDR3 is TGTGCCAGCAGTAACCGGGACAATGGCCCCTACGAGCAGTACTTC. It codes for CASSNRDNGPYEQYF.

The chain is built from TRBV18 and TRBJ2-5; D call uncertain. Germline CDR1 KGHSH, CDR2 LQKENI. This CDR3 spans 13 amino acids. V dropped 6 bases and J dropped 0 bases, with 8 bases sitting between them. The CDR3 region is CASSQQNQETQYF. CDR3 bases: TGTGCCAGCTCTCAACAGAACCAAGAGACCCAGTACTTC.

The chain uses TRBV28 and TRBJ1-1; D perhaps matches TRBD1 (6 bases). Deletions cut 4 bases from V and 1 base from J, with 7 bases between. Germline CDR1 is MDHEN and CDR2 is SYDVKM. The CDR3 covers 13 residues. Here the CDR3 reads CASSSRGNTEAFF. The CDR3 DNA sequence: TGTGCCAGCAGTTCCAGGGGGAACACTGAAGCTTTCTTT.

CDR3 region: CASRSNRGQRDTEAFF. CDR3 DNA: TGTGCCAGCCGATCGAACAGGGGCCAGAGGGACACTGAAGCTTTCTTT. The chain joins TRBV19 to TRBJ1-1; TRBD1 aligns across 7 bases. The J segment lost 3 bases and the V segment lost 9 bases, leaving 16 bases of the junction unmatched. The CDR3 runs 16 residues. Germline CDR1 reads LNHDA; CDR2 reads SQIVND (reference sequence).

The chain carries TRBV6-1 and TRBJ1-6, with TRBD1 matching over 7 bases. V was pared by 1 base and J by 12 bases, with 9 bases of the junction left unmatched. Germline CDR1 is MNHNS and CDR2 is SASEGT. This CDR3 spans 15 amino acids. CDR3 coding DNA: TGTGCCAGCAGTGAAGGACAGGGACGCATTGGACCCCTCCACTTT. This codes for CASSEGQGRIGPLHF.